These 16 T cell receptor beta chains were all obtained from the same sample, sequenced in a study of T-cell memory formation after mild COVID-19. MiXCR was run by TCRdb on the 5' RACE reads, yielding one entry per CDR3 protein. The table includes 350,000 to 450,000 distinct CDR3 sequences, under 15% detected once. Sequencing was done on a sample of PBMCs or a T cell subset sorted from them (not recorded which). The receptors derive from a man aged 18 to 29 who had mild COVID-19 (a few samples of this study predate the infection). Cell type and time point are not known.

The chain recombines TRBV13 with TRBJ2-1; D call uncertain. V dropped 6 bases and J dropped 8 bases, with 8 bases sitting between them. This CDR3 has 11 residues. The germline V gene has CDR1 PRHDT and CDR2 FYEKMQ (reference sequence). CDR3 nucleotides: TGTGCCAGCAGAGCTACCCATGAGCAGTTCTTC. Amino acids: CASRATHEQFF.

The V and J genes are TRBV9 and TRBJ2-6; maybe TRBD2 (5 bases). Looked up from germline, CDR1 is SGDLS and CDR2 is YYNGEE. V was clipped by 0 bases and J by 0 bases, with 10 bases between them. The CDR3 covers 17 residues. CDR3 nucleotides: TGTGCCAGCAGCGTAGTGACGGGAAGCTCTGGGGCCAACGTCCTGACTTTC. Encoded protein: CASSVVTGSSGANVLTF.

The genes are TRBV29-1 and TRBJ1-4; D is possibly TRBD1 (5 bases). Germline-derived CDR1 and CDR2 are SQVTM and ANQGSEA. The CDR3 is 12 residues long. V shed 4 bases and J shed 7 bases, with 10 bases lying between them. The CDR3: CSVGGRGEKLFF. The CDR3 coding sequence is TGCAGCGTTGGGGGAAGGGGTGAAAAACTGTTTTTT.

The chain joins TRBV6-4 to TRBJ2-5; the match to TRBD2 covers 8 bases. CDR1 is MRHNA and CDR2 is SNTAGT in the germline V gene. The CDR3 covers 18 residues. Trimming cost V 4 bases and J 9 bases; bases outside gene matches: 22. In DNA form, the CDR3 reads TGTGCCAGCAGTGGGATTAGCGGGAACGCGGGGCTCAAGAAGGCCCAGTACTTC. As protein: CASSGISGNAGLKKAQYF.

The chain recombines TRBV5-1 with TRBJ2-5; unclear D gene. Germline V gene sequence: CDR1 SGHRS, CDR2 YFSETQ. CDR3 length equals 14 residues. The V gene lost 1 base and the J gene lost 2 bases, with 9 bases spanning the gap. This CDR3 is CASSLPQLQETQYF. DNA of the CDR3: TGCGCCAGCAGCTTGCCACAGTTACAAGAGACCCAGTACTTC. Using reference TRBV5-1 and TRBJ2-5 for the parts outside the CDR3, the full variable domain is KAGVTQTPRYLIKTRGQQVTLSCSPISGHRSVSWYQQTPGQGLQFLFEYFSETQRNKGNFPGRFSGRQFSNSRSEMNVSTLELGDSALYLCASSLPQLQETQYFGPGTRLLVL.

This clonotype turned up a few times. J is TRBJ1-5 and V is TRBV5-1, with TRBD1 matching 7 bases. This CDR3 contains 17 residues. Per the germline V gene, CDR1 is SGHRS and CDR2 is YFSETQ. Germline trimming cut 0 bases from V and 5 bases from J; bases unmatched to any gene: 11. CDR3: CASSLGDRPREDQPQHF. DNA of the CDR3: TGCGCCAGCAGCTTGGGGGACAGACCTCGAGAAGATCAGCCCCAGCATTTT.

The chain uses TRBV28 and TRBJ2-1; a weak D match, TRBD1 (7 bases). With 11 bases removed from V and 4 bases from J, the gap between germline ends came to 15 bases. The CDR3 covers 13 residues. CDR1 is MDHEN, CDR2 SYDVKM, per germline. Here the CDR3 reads CAVRGVGYNEQFF. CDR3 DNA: TGTGCCGTCAGGGGGGTGGGATACAATGAGCAGTTCTTC.

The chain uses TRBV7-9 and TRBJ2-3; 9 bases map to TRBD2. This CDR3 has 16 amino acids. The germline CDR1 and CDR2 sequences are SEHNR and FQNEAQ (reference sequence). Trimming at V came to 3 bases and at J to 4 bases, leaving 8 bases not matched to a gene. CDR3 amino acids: CASSFFPSGGPDTQYF. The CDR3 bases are TGTGCCAGCAGCTTCTTTCCCAGCGGGGGGCCAGATACGCAGTATTTT.

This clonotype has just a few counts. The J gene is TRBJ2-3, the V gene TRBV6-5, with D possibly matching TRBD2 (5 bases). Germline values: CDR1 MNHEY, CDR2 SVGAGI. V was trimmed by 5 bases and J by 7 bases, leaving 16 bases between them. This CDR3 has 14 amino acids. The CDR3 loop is CASSDFGVENTQYF. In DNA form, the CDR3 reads TGTGCCAGCAGTGACTTCGGGGTAGAGAATACGCAGTATTTT.

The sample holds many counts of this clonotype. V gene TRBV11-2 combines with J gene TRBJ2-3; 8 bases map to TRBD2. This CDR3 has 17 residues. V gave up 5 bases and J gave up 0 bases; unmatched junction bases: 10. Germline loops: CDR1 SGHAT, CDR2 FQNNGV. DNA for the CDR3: TGTGCCAGCAGCCCTTTTCCGGGGGGGTCTAGCACAGATACGCAGTATTTT. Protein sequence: CASSPFPGGSSTDTQYF.

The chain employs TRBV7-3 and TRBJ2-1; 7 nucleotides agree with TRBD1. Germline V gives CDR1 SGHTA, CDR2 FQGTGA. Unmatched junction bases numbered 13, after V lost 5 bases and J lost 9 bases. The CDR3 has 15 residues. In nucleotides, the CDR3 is TGTGCCAGCAGCCTCCGAGGGGGCCAGGGCGGTGAGCAGTTCTTC. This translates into CASSLRGGQGGEQFF.

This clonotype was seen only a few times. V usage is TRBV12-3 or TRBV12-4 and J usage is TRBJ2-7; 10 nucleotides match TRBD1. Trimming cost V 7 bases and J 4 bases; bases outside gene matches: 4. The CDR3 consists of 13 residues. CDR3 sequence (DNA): TGTGCCAGCATGCGGGACAGGGGATACGAGCAGTACGTC. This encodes CASMRDRGYEQYV.

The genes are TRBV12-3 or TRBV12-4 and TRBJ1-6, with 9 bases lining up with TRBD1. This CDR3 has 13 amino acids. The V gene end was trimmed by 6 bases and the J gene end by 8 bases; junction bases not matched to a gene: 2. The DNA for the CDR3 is TGTGCCAGCAGGACAGGGGGTTATTCACCCCTCCACTTT. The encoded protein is CASRTGGYSPLHF.

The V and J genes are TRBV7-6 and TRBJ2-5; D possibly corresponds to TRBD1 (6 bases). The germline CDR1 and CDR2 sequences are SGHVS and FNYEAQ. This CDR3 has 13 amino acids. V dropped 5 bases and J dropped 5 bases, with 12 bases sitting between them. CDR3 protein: CASSTRGGETQYF. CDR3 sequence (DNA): TGTGCCAGCAGCACCAGGGGCGGGGAGACCCAGTACTTC. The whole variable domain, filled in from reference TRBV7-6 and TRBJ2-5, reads GAGVSQSPRYKVTKRGQDVALRCDPISGHVSLYWYRQALGQGPEFLTYFNYEAQQDKSGLPNDRFSAERPEGSISTLTIQRTEQRDSAMYRCASSTRGGETQYFGPGTRLLVL.

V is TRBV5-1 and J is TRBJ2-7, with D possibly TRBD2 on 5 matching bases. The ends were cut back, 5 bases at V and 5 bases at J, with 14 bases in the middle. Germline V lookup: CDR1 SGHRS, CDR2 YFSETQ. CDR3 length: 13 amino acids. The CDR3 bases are TGCGCCAGCAGTGTCCGGGGTGGGGACGAGCAGTACTTC. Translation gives CASSVRGGDEQYF. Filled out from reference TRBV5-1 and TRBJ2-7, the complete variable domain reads KAGVTQTPRYLIKTRGQQVTLSCSPISGHRSVSWYQQTPGQGLQFLFEYFSETQRNKGNFPGRFSGRQFSNSRSEMNVSTLELGDSALYLCASSVRGGDEQYFGPGTRLTVT.

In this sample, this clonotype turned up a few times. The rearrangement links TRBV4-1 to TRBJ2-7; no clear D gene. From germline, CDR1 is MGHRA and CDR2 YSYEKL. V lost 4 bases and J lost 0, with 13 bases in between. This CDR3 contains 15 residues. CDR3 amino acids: CASSPLRDGSYEQYF. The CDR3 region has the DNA TGCGCCAGCAGCCCACTGAGAGACGGCTCCTACGAGCAGTACTTC.